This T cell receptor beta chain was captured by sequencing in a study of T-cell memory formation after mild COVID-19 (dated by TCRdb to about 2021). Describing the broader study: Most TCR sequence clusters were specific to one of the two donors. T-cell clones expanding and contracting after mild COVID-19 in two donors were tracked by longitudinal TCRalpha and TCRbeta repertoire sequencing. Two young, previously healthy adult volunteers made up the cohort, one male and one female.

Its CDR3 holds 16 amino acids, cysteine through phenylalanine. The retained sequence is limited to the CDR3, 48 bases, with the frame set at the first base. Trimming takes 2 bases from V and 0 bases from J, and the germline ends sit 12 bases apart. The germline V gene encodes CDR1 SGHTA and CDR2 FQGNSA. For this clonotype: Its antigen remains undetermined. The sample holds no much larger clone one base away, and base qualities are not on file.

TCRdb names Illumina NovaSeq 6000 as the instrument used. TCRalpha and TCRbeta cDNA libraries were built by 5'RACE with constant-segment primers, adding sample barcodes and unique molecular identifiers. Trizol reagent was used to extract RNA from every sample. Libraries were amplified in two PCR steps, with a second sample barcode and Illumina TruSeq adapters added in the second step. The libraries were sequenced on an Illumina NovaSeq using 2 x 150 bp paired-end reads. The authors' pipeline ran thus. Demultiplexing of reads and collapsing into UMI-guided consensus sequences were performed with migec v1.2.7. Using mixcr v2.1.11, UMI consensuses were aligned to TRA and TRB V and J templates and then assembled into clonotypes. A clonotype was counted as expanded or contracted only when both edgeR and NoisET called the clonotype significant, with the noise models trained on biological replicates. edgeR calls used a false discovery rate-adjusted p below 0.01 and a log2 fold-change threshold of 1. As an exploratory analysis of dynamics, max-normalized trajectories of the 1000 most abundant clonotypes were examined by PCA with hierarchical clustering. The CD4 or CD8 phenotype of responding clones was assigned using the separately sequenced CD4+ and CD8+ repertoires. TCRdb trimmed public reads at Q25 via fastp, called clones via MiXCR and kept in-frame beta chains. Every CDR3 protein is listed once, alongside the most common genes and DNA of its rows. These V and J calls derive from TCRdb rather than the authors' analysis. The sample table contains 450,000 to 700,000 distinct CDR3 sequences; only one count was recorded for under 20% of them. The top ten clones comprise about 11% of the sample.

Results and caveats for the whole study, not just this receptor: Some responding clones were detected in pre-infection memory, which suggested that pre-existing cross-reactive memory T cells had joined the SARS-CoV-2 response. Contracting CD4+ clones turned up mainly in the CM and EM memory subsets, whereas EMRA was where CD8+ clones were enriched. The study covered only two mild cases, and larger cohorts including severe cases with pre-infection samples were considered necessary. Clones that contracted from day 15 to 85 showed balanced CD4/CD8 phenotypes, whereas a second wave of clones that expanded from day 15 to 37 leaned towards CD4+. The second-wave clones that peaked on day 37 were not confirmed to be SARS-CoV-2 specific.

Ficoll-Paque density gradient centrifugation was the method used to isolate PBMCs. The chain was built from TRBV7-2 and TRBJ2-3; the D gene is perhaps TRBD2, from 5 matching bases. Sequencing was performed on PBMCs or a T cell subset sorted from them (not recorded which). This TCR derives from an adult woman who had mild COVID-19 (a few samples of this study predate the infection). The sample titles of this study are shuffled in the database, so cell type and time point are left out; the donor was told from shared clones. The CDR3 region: CASSLRAAKSTDTQYF. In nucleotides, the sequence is TGTGCCAGCAGCTTACGAGCGGCAAAAAGCACAGATACGCAGTATTTT.